A selection of T cell receptor beta chains follows, all from one sample in a study of Graves' ophthalmopathy and Graves' hyperthyroidism. From the multiplex PCR reads, TCRdb called clonotypes with MiXCR, one entry per CDR3 protein. The sample consists of about 700,000 distinct CDR3 sequences, roughly two fifths of them appearing once. Sequenced material: peripheral blood. The source of these receptors is an adult man with Graves' ophthalmopathy. Each CDR3 is given with its conserved first and last residue. Each record gives: D gene, V gene, J gene, clone size, CDR3 protein, CDR3 DNA. A D gene is named only where the DNA matches it firmly. Rows may omit the clone size; those that give it use once, few, many or a size class.

d_call: .; v_call: TRBV6-5; j_call: TRBJ1-1; clone_size: .; cdr3_aa: CASSEVRRKNTEAFF; cdr3_nt: TGTGCCAGCAGTGAAGTGAGACGGAAGAACACTGAAGCTTTCTTT
d_call: TRBD1; v_call: TRBV2; j_call: TRBJ1-2; clone_size: .; cdr3_aa: CASRDRGLYGYTF; cdr3_nt: TGTGCCAGCCGGGACAGGGGGCTTTATGGCTACACCTTC
d_call: .; v_call: TRBV6-4; j_call: TRBJ1-4; clone_size: .; cdr3_aa: CASSVTVDEKLFF; cdr3_nt: TGTGCCAGCTCGGTTACGGTTGATGAAAAACTGTTTTTT
d_call: .; v_call: TRBV7-9; j_call: TRBJ2-7; clone_size: few; cdr3_aa: CASSQPEGGYEQYF; cdr3_nt: TGTGCCAGCAGCCAGCCCGAGGGGGGGTACGAGCAGTACTTC
d_call: TRBD1; v_call: TRBV19; j_call: TRBJ1-5; clone_size: .; cdr3_aa: CASKGGQGGQPQHF; cdr3_nt: TGTGCCAGTAAGGGGGGACAGGGAGGACAGCCCCAGCATTTT
d_call: .; v_call: TRBV24-1; j_call: TRBJ1-5; clone_size: few; cdr3_aa: CASSDNQFSNQPQHF; cdr3_nt: TGTGCCAGCAGTGACAACCAGTTTAGCAATCAGCCCCAGCATTTT
d_call: .; v_call: TRBV10-3; j_call: TRBJ1-1; clone_size: .; cdr3_aa: CAISEEGRKNTEAFF; cdr3_nt: TGTGCCATCAGTGAAGAGGGGAGGAAGAACACTGAAGCTTTCTTT
d_call: TRBD2; v_call: TRBV5-1; j_call: TRBJ2-3; clone_size: .; cdr3_aa: CASSLEAGAGTDTQYF; cdr3_nt: TGCGCCAGCAGCTTGGAGGCGGGAGCCGGCACAGATACGCAGTATTTT
d_call: TRBD1; v_call: TRBV2; j_call: TRBJ1-5; clone_size: few; cdr3_aa: CASTPARTGTFQPQHF; cdr3_nt: TGTGCCAGCACCCCGGCTAGGACAGGGACGTTTCAGCCCCAGCATTTT
d_call: .; v_call: TRBV7-9; j_call: TRBJ1-1; clone_size: many; cdr3_aa: CASSSVPPEAFF; cdr3_nt: TGTGCCAGCAGTTCGGTGCCCCCTGAAGCTTTCTTT
d_call: .; v_call: TRBV7-2; j_call: TRBJ1-5; clone_size: few; cdr3_aa: CASSDWGFGNQPQHF; cdr3_nt: TGTGCCAGCAGCGACTGGGGATTTGGCAATCAGCCCCAGCATTTT
d_call: .; v_call: TRBV11-2; j_call: TRBJ2-7; clone_size: .; cdr3_aa: CASSPVRRQNSYEQYF; cdr3_nt: TGTGCCAGCAGCCCTGTAAGAAGGCAGAATTCCTACGAGCAGTACTTC
d_call: .; v_call: TRBV10-2; j_call: TRBJ1-5; clone_size: .; cdr3_aa: CASSESGQYSNQPQHF; cdr3_nt: TGCGCCAGCAGTGAGTCAGGACAGTATAGCAATCAGCCCCAGCATTTT
d_call: .; v_call: TRBV25-1; j_call: TRBJ2-2; clone_size: few; cdr3_aa: CASSEGFGELFF; cdr3_nt: TGTGCCAGCAGTGAAGGGTTCGGGGAGCTGTTTTTT
d_call: .; v_call: TRBV7-2; j_call: TRBJ2-7; clone_size: few; cdr3_aa: CASSSPWTGYPYEQYF; cdr3_nt: TGTGCCAGCAGCTCCCCGTGGACCGGGTATCCCTACGAGCAGTACTTC
d_call: TRBD1; v_call: TRBV9; j_call: TRBJ2-7; clone_size: many; cdr3_aa: CASSAGRQGREQYF; cdr3_nt: TGTGCCAGCAGCGCCGGACGACAGGGACGGGAGCAGTACTTC
d_call: TRBD2; v_call: TRBV7-9; j_call: TRBJ2-3; clone_size: .; cdr3_aa: CASRASGGTDTQYF; cdr3_nt: TGTGCCAGCAGGGCTAGCGGGGGCACAGATACGCAGTATTTT
d_call: .; v_call: TRBV7-9; j_call: TRBJ1-5; clone_size: .; cdr3_aa: CASSFEGFRAPQHF; cdr3_nt: TGTGCCAGCAGCTTTGAAGGGTTCCGAGCGCCCCAGCATTTT
d_call: TRBD1; v_call: TRBV4-2; j_call: TRBJ1-3; clone_size: .; cdr3_aa: CASSQEGQIGNTIYF; cdr3_nt: TGTGCCAGCAGCCAAGAGGGACAGATAGGAAACACCATATATTTT
d_call: .; v_call: TRBV2; j_call: TRBJ1-2; clone_size: many; cdr3_aa: CASSDSTGPYGYTF; cdr3_nt: TGTGCCAGCAGCGATAGTACGGGTCCCTATGGCTACACCTTC
d_call: .; v_call: TRBV10-3; j_call: TRBJ1-6; clone_size: .; cdr3_aa: CAILDRHGSWDSPLHF; cdr3_nt: TGTGCCATCCTCGACAGACACGGCTCGTGGGATTCACCCCTCCACTTT
d_call: TRBD1; v_call: TRBV2; j_call: TRBJ1-5; clone_size: .; cdr3_aa: CASNEGAGQPQHF; cdr3_nt: TGTGCCAGCAACGAGGGGGCAGGACAGCCCCAGCATTTT
d_call: TRBD1; v_call: TRBV10-3; j_call: TRBJ2-6; clone_size: .; cdr3_aa: CAISVRDRDYVLTF; cdr3_nt: TGTGCCATCAGTGTCCGGGACAGGGACTACGTCCTGACTTTC
d_call: .; v_call: TRBV9; j_call: TRBJ1-3; clone_size: few; cdr3_aa: CASSVGHPSGNTIYF; cdr3_nt: TGTGCCAGCAGCGTGGGACACCCCTCTGGAAACACCATATATTTT
d_call: TRBD1; v_call: TRBV12-3/TRBV12-4; j_call: TRBJ1-4; clone_size: few; cdr3_aa: CASSEQGAVVSKLFF; cdr3_nt: TGTGCCAGCAGTGAACAGGGGGCGGTCGTTAGCAAACTGTTTTTT
d_call: .; v_call: TRBV15; j_call: TRBJ1-5; clone_size: once; cdr3_aa: CATSSLGGEQPQHF; cdr3_nt: TGTGCCACCAGCAGCTTAGGAGGGGAACAGCCCCAGCATTTT
d_call: TRBD1; v_call: TRBV10-2; j_call: TRBJ1-5; clone_size: many; cdr3_aa: CASSRQGGNQPQHF; cdr3_nt: TGCGCCAGCAGTCGACAGGGGGGCAATCAGCCCCAGCATTTT
d_call: .; v_call: TRBV7-9; j_call: TRBJ1-1; clone_size: .; cdr3_aa: CASSLIAGELHWHTEAFF; cdr3_nt: TGTGCCAGCAGCTTAATAGCCGGGGAGCTCCACTGGCACACTGAAGCTTTCTTT
d_call: .; v_call: TRBV4-1; j_call: TRBJ2-6; clone_size: few; cdr3_aa: CASSPDLGTGANVLTF; cdr3_nt: TGCGCCAGCAGCCCCGATCTGGGGACAGGGGCCAACGTCCTGACTTTC
d_call: .; v_call: TRBV7-9; j_call: TRBJ2-2; clone_size: few; cdr3_aa: CASSMDTNTGELFF; cdr3_nt: TGTGCCAGCAGCATGGACACCAACACCGGGGAGCTGTTTTTT
d_call: .; v_call: TRBV29-1; j_call: TRBJ2-5; clone_size: .; cdr3_aa: CSVGSGQETQYF; cdr3_nt: TGCAGCGTTGGCTCAGGGCAAGAGACCCAGTACTTC
d_call: .; v_call: TRBV19; j_call: TRBJ1-5; clone_size: .; cdr3_aa: CASNDRPYSNQPQHF; cdr3_nt: TGTGCCAGTAATGACAGGCCTTATAGCAATCAGCCCCAGCATTTT
d_call: .; v_call: TRBV25-1; j_call: TRBJ2-2; clone_size: .; cdr3_aa: CASSLAPGAGHTGELFF; cdr3_nt: TGTGCCAGCAGCTTGGCCCCGGGGGCAGGCCATACCGGGGAGCTGTTTTTT
d_call: TRBD2; v_call: TRBV11-2; j_call: TRBJ2-7; clone_size: few; cdr3_aa: CASSLSDSGAYEQYF; cdr3_nt: TGTGCCAGCAGCTTATCTGATAGCGGGGCCTACGAGCAGTACTTC
d_call: .; v_call: TRBV7-3; j_call: TRBJ2-2; clone_size: many; cdr3_aa: CASSPLGSGELFF; cdr3_nt: TGTGCCAGCAGCCCCTTGGGGAGTGGGGAGCTGTTTTTT
d_call: .; v_call: TRBV30; j_call: TRBJ2-5; clone_size: few; cdr3_aa: CAWWDEGTQYF; cdr3_nt: TGTGCCTGGTGGGACGAGGGGACCCAGTACTTC
d_call: .; v_call: TRBV20-1; j_call: TRBJ2-7; clone_size: many; cdr3_aa: CSASSPMWEQYF; cdr3_nt: TGCAGTGCTAGCTCGCCTATGTGGGAGCAGTACTTC
d_call: TRBD1; v_call: TRBV2; j_call: TRBJ2-7; clone_size: .; cdr3_aa: CASSPDRAGEQYF; cdr3_nt: TGTGCCAGCTCACCGGACAGGGCGGGCGAGCAGTACTTC
d_call: .; v_call: TRBV10-3; j_call: TRBJ1-4; clone_size: many; cdr3_aa: CAISEGAQEKLFF; cdr3_nt: TGTGCCATCAGTGAGGGGGCGCAAGAAAAACTGTTTTTT
d_call: TRBD1; v_call: TRBV20-1; j_call: TRBJ1-1; clone_size: .; cdr3_aa: CSARDFQGARTGAFF; cdr3_nt: TGCAGTGCTAGAGATTTTCAGGGGGCGAGAACTGGAGCTTTCTTT
d_call: .; v_call: TRBV29-1; j_call: TRBJ1-2; clone_size: many; cdr3_aa: CSVESDRLYGYTF; cdr3_nt: TGCAGCGTTGAAAGTGACCGCCTATATGGCTACACCTTC
d_call: .; v_call: TRBV20-1; j_call: TRBJ1-5; clone_size: .; cdr3_aa: CSASGGNGGNQPQHF; cdr3_nt: TGCAGTGCTAGTGGAGGGAATGGGGGCAATCAGCCCCAGCATTTT
d_call: .; v_call: TRBV7-6; j_call: TRBJ2-7; clone_size: many; cdr3_aa: CASSLSTEGAYEQYF; cdr3_nt: TGTGCCAGCAGCTTATCGACGGAGGGGGCCTACGAGCAGTACTTC
d_call: .; v_call: TRBV15; j_call: TRBJ2-5; clone_size: many; cdr3_aa: CATSTSLATSETQYF; cdr3_nt: TGTGCCACCAGCACCTCACTAGCTACCTCGGAGACCCAGTACTTC
d_call: TRBD1; v_call: TRBV20-1; j_call: TRBJ2-2; clone_size: .; cdr3_aa: CSAGQGAFGELFF; cdr3_nt: TGCAGTGCTGGACAGGGGGCGTTCGGGGAGCTGTTTTTT
d_call: TRBD1; v_call: TRBV10-1; j_call: TRBJ1-2; clone_size: .; cdr3_aa: CASRQGQLGTHYGYTF; cdr3_nt: TGTGCCAGCAGACAGGGACAGTTGGGGACCCACTATGGCTACACCTTC
d_call: .; v_call: TRBV19; j_call: TRBJ2-7; clone_size: .; cdr3_aa: CASSKAGQIYEQYF; cdr3_nt: TGTGCCAGTAGTAAGGCAGGCCAGATATACGAGCAGTACTTC
d_call: .; v_call: TRBV2; j_call: TRBJ1-3; clone_size: .; cdr3_aa: CASSEWDYGNTIYF; cdr3_nt: TGTGCCAGCAGTGAATGGGATTACGGAAACACCATATATTTT
d_call: TRBD1; v_call: TRBV20-1; j_call: TRBJ2-5; clone_size: many; cdr3_aa: CSASPGGTQYF; cdr3_nt: TGCAGTGCTAGTCCAGGGGGGACCCAGTACTTC
d_call: TRBD2; v_call: TRBV29-1; j_call: TRBJ2-5; clone_size: .; cdr3_aa: CSPGPGLASKQETQYF; cdr3_nt: TGCAGCCCCGGGCCCGGACTAGCGTCAAAGCAGGAGACCCAGTACTTC
d_call: .; v_call: TRBV2; j_call: TRBJ2-3; clone_size: few; cdr3_aa: CAIYRGTDTQYF; cdr3_nt: TGTGCCATATACAGGGGCACAGATACGCAGTATTTT